These T cell receptor beta chains were read from a single sample in a study of T cells in Graves' hyperthyroidism and ophthalmopathy. TCRdb recomputed calls from the multiplex PCR reads with MiXCR, one row per CDR3 protein. This table holds around 600,000 distinct CDR3 sequences, around 14% found once. Sequencing used blood. The receptors come from a woman aged 25 to 39 with Graves' hyperthyroidism. CDR3s include the opening cysteine and the closing phenylalanine or tryptophan. A D gene is named only where the DNA matches it firmly. Clone size, where shown, is once, few, many, or a class for clones that have expanded.

CDR3 protein	CDR3 DNA	V gene	D gene	J gene	clone size
CASSVEGDSYNEQFF	TGTGCCAGCAGCGTAGAGGGGGATTCCTACAATGAGCAGTTCTTC	TRBV9	NA	TRBJ2-1	few
CASSLAPGGPNTEAFF	TGTGCCAGCAGCTTAGCGCCCGGTGGGCCGAACACTGAAGCTTTCTTT	TRBV13	NA	TRBJ1-1	many
CASFGFGSEQFF	TGTGCCAGCTTCGGGTTTGGGTCCGAGCAGTTCTTC	TRBV6-1	NA	TRBJ2-1	few
CASSTQGKLSPLHF	TGTGCCAGCAGTACTCAGGGGAAGCTTTCACCCCTCCACTTT	TRBV12-3/TRBV12-4	NA	TRBJ1-6	many
CASSVALDTLSGELFF	TGTGCCAGCAGCGTAGCCCTTGATACGCTGAGCGGGGAGCTGTTTTTT	TRBV9	NA	TRBJ2-2	NA
CASSAGYGYTF	TGTGCCAGCAGTGCAGGCTATGGCTACACCTTC	TRBV27	NA	TRBJ1-2	many
CASSMEGYNEQFF	TGTGCCAGTAGTATGGAGGGGTACAATGAGCAGTTCTTC	TRBV19	NA	TRBJ2-1	few
CASSTTDPYTEAFF	TGTGCCAGTAGTACGACAGATCCTTACACTGAAGCTTTCTTT	TRBV19	NA	TRBJ1-1	many
CASSELRTSVYNERFF	TGTGCCAGCAGTGAACTTAGGACTAGCGTCTACAATGAGCGGTTCTTC	TRBV6-1	TRBD2	TRBJ2-1	NA
CASSLRRTATNEKLFF	TGTGCCAGCAGCTTAAGGCGAACAGCTACTAATGAAAAACTGTTTTTT	TRBV7-3	NA	TRBJ1-4	NA
CASSTTVYEQYF	TGTGCCAGCAGCACCACGGTCTACGAGCAGTACTTC	TRBV28	NA	TRBJ2-7	many
CASSLGGGGSGKLFF	TGTGCCAGCAGTTTAGGCGGTGGCGGCTCTGGGAAACTGTTTTTT	TRBV28	NA	TRBJ1-4	many
CASRQSSGSGVQETQYF	TGTGCCAGCAGGCAAAGCTCGGGGAGTGGGGTCCAAGAGACCCAGTACTTC	TRBV6-1	NA	TRBJ2-5	few
CASSRPKRTEAFF	TGTGCCAGCAGTAGGCCGAAGAGGACTGAAGCTTTCTTT	TRBV6-1	NA	TRBJ1-1	NA
CAGSQATGDTEAFF	TGTGCCGGCAGCCAAGCAACGGGGGACACTGAAGCTTTCTTT	TRBV4-2	NA	TRBJ1-1	few
CASSLVAGLAGGYEQYF	TGTGCCAGCAGCTTAGTTGCAGGGCTAGCGGGAGGGTACGAGCAGTACTTC	TRBV7-6	TRBD2	TRBJ2-7	NA
CAWSRTGLGYEQYF	TGTGCCTGGAGTCGGACAGGGCTAGGGTACGAGCAGTACTTC	TRBV30	TRBD1	TRBJ2-7	few
CSASEAGWRSYEQYF	TGCAGTGCTAGCGAAGCGGGGTGGCGATCCTACGAGCAGTACTTC	TRBV20-1	TRBD2	TRBJ2-7	many
CSALPLDTQYF	TGCAGTGCTCTCCCTTTGGATACGCAGTATTTT	TRBV20-1	NA	TRBJ2-3	many
CASSLAGHYEQYF	TGTGCCAGCAGCTTAGCGGGACACTACGAGCAGTACTTC	TRBV11-2	NA	TRBJ2-7	many
CSASGGTSYNEQFF	TGCAGTGCCAGTGGCGGGACCTCCTACAATGAGCAGTTCTTC	TRBV20-1	NA	TRBJ2-1	many
CASGLQGVADTQYF	TGTGCTAGTGGGCTACAGGGTGTTGCAGATACGCAGTATTTT	TRBV12-5	NA	TRBJ2-3	many
CASSFARRETQYF	TGCGCCAGCAGCTTCGCGCGGAGAGAGACCCAGTACTTC	TRBV5-1	NA	TRBJ2-5	few
CASSVAERGTEAFF	TGTGCCAGCAGCGTAGCTGAGCGGGGCACTGAAGCTTTCTTT	TRBV9	NA	TRBJ1-1	many
CSARAANPGTSGRYEQYF	TGCAGTGCTAGAGCCGCAAACCCCGGGACTAGCGGAAGGTACGAGCAGTACTTC	TRBV20-1	TRBD2	TRBJ2-7	many
CASSYSGAGLAGLYNEQFF	TGTGCCAGCAGTTACTCTGGCGCGGGACTAGCGGGGCTCTACAATGAGCAGTTCTTC	TRBV6-6	TRBD2	TRBJ2-1	NA
CASSRNPGLAGVEQFF	TGTGCCAGCAGCCGGAACCCGGGACTAGCGGGAGTTGAGCAGTTCTTC	TRBV11-2	TRBD2	TRBJ2-1	many
CASSPATRDSYGYTF	TGTGCCAGCTCACCGGCGACCAGGGATAGCTATGGCTACACCTTC	TRBV18	NA	TRBJ1-2	many
CASSTPRQGNTEAFF	TGTGCCAGTAGTACCCCCAGGCAGGGGAACACTGAAGCTTTCTTT	TRBV19	NA	TRBJ1-1	NA
CAWSSGISSYEQYF	TGTGCCTGGTCAAGCGGGATAAGCTCCTACGAGCAGTACTTC	TRBV30	TRBD2	TRBJ2-7	many
CASSIESYNEQFF	TGTGCCAGCAGTATTGAATCTTACAATGAGCAGTTCTTC	TRBV28	NA	TRBJ2-1	many
CASSSGHHYEQYF	TGTGCCAGCAGTTCGGGACATCACTATGAGCAGTACTTC	TRBV27	NA	TRBJ2-7	few
CASSPAGTGVYEQYF	TGCGCCAGCAGCCCGGCCGGGACAGGGGTCTACGAGCAGTACTTC	TRBV5-1	TRBD1	TRBJ2-7	many
CSVLRDTGTDTQYF	TGCAGCGTCCTCCGGGACACAGGCACAGATACGCAGTATTTT	TRBV29-1	NA	TRBJ2-3	many
CASSQGLTSMNTEAFF	TGCGCCAGCAGCCAAGGCCTGACCTCCATGAACACTGAAGCTTTCTTT	TRBV4-1	NA	TRBJ1-1	NA
CAGSLVETSGTQETQYF	TGTGCCGGCAGCTTAGTCGAAACTAGCGGAACCCAAGAGACCCAGTACTTC	TRBV7-9	TRBD2	TRBJ2-5	NA
CASSLWGGAGQPQHF	TGCGCCAGCAGCTTGTGGGGGGGCGCGGGGCAGCCCCAGCATTTT	TRBV5-1	NA	TRBJ1-5	NA
CASSFGHQPQHF	TGTGCCAGCAGTTTCGGGCATCAGCCCCAGCATTTT	TRBV28	NA	TRBJ1-5	many
CASSLIASEGTDTQYF	TGTGCCAGCAGTTTAATTGCTAGCGAGGGCACAGATACGCAGTATTTT	TRBV27	NA	TRBJ2-3	NA
CASSLVFATPRLYNEQFF	TGTGCCAGCAGCTTGGTTTTCGCGACTCCCCGCCTTTACAATGAGCAGTTCTTC	TRBV5-5	NA	TRBJ2-1	NA
CASSAWTSQDGYTF	TGCGCCAGCAGCGCCTGGACTTCCCAGGACGGCTACACCTTC	TRBV5-1	NA	TRBJ1-2	many
CASSPRVAGLQDYEQYF	TGCGCCAGCAGCCCGAGGGTCGCAGGGCTGCAGGACTACGAGCAGTACTTC	TRBV5-1	NA	TRBJ2-7	many
CASSALTGLYGYTF	TGTGCCAGCAGCGCGTTGACAGGGCTCTATGGCTACACCTTC	TRBV9	TRBD1	TRBJ1-2	NA
CASSYGQANIQYF	TGTGCCAGCAGTTACGGACAGGCAAACATTCAGTACTTC	TRBV11-2	TRBD1	TRBJ2-4	many
CASSLLSSASTDTQYF	TGTGCCAGCAGTTTACTCTCGTCGGCCAGCACAGATACGCAGTATTTT	TRBV27	NA	TRBJ2-3	many
CAISESGGRVVYQPQHF	TGTGCCATCAGTGAGTCGGGGGGGCGCGTTGTTTATCAGCCCCAGCATTTT	TRBV10-3	NA	TRBJ1-5	NA
CASSLHASGVYNEQFF	TGCGCCAGCAGCTTGCATGCGAGCGGGGTCTACAATGAGCAGTTCTTC	TRBV5-1	TRBD2	TRBJ2-1	many
CSVELGTNYGYTF	TGCAGCGTTGAATTAGGGACCAACTATGGCTACACCTTC	TRBV29-1	NA	TRBJ1-2	NA
CASRTSGRLADTQYF	TGTGCCAGCCGGACTAGCGGGAGGCTCGCAGATACGCAGTATTTT	TRBV7-9	TRBD2	TRBJ2-3	few